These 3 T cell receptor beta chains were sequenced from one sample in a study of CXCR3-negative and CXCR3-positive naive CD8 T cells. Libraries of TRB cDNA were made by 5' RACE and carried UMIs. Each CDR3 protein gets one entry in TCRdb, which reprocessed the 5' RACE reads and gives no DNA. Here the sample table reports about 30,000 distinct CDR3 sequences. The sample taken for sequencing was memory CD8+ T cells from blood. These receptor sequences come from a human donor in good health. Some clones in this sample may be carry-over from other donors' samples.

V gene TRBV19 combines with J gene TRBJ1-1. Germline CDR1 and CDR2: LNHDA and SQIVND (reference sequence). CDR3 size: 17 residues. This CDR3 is CASSIGRLTLGNTEAFF.

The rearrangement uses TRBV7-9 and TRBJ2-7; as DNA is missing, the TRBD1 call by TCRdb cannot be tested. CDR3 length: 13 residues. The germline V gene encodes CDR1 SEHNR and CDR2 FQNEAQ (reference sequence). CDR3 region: CASSPGINYEQYF. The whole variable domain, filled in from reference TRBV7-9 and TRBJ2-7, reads DTGVSQNPRHKITKRGQNVTFRCDPISEHNRLYWYRQTLGQGPEFLTYFQNEAQLEKSRLLSDRFSAERPKGSFSTLEIQRTEQGDSAMYLCASSPGINYEQYFGPGTRLTVT.

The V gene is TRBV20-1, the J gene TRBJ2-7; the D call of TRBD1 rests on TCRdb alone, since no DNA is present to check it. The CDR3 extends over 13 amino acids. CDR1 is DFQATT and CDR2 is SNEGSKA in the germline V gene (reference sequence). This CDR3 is CSSAGTNSYEQYF.